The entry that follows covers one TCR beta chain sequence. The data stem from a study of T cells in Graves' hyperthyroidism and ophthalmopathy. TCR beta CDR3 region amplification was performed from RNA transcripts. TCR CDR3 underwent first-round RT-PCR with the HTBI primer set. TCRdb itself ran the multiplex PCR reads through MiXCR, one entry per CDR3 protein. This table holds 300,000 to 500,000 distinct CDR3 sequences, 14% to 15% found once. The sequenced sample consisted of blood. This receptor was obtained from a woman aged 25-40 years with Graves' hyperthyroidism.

The CDR3 loop is CSVTGGGLHGELFF. CDR3 in DNA: TGCAGCGTTACTGGGGGAGGGCTCCACGGGGAGCTGTTTTTT. The rearrangement links TRBV29-1 to TRBJ2-2, with TRBD2 matching 7 bases. The CDR3 extends over 14 amino acids. After removal of 5 bases from V and 7 bases from J, the junction contained 10 bases not matched to a gene. The germline V gene encodes CDR1 SQVTM and CDR2 ANQGSEA.